The sequence of this T cell receptor (beta chain) was determined in a study of human T cells and chemical hapten exposure. About the research overall: Diphenylcyclopropenone was applied weekly to patients' scalps across the roughly 24-week study. Study-wide results and caveats: There was a positive correlation between PT1 expanded TCR counts and patch test score. Expanded TCR sets contained significantly more large CDR3 similarity clusters than controls.

This clonotype has a handful of counts. Its antigen remains unidentified. The time point denotes: patch test 1, 2 weeks after DPC sensitization. Treatment indicated: therapeutic diphenylcyclopropenone sensitization with weekly scalp DPC. Individual cDNA molecules each carried unique molecular identifiers attached by the library. Via MiXCR, TCRdb re-called the RACE reads, giving one row per CDR3 protein. This table has about 120,000 distinct CDR3 sequences, approximately 15% appearing once. Here the sequenced sample was whole blood, taken in connection with sensitization to the hapten diphenylcyclopropenone (DPC). The sequence derives from a man aged 18 to 30 with alopecia areata. Some clones in this sample may be carry-over from other donors' samples.

The CDR3 nucleotides are TGTGCCAGCAGCTTCGGACAGGGGGGCACAGATACGCAGTATTTT. It yields the protein CASSFGQGGTDTQYF. The gene calls are TRBV7-9 and TRBJ2-3; 10 bases are shared with TRBD1. The germline gives CDR1 SEHNR, CDR2 FQNEAQ (reference sequence). J gave up 1 base and V 3 bases, and 1 base lay outside the gene matches. This CDR3 has 15 amino acids. Full variable domain (remainder filled in from reference TRBV7-9 and TRBJ2-3): DTGVSQNPRHKITKRGQNVTFRCDPISEHNRLYWYRQTLGQGPEFLTYFQNEAQLEKSRLLSDRFSAERPKGSFSTLEIQRTEQGDSAMYLCASSFGQGGTDTQYFGPGTRLTVL.